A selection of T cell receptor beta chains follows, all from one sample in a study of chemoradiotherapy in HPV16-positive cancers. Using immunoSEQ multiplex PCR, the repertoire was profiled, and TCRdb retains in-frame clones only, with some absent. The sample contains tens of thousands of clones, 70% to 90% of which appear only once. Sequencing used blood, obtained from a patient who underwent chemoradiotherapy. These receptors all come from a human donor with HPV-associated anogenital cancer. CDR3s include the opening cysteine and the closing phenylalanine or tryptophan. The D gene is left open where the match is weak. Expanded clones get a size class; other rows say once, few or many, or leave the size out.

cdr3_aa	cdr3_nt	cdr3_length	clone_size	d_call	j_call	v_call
CASSLQGGEQYF	TGTGCCAGCAGCTTACAGGGGGGCGAGCAGTACTTC	12	once	.	TRBJ2-7	TRBV13
CASSLESIVAMGSTEAFF	TGTGCCAGCAGCTTAGAGTCTATCGTGGCCATGGGAAGTACTGAAGCTTTCTTT	18	once	.	TRBJ1-1	TRBV7-6
CASSLASNEWETQYF	TGTGCCAGCAGCTTAGCCTCAAACGAATGGGAGACCCAGTACTTC	15	.	.	TRBJ2-5	TRBV11-2
CASSDEAGGYNEQFF	TGTGCCAGCAGTGACGAAGCGGGGGGGTACAATGAGCAGTTCTTC	15	.	TRBD2	TRBJ2-1	TRBV6-4
CASSLTAGANQPQHF	TGTGCCAGCAGCTTAACGGCAGGGGCAAATCAGCCCCAGCATTTT	15	once	.	TRBJ1-5	TRBV7-2
CASKRVANTEAFF	TGTGCCAGCAAAAGGGTTGCGAACACTGAAGCTTTCTTT	13	.	.	TRBJ1-1	TRBV6-5
CASSLNAGTAYGYTF	TGCGCCAGCAGCTTGAATGCAGGAACTGCCTATGGCTACACCTTC	15	once	.	TRBJ1-2	TRBV5-1
CASSVRDTDTQYF	TGTGCCAGCAGTGTACGGGACACTGATACGCAGTATTTT	13	.	.	TRBJ2-3	TRBV6-1
CASRTGGATNTGELFF	TGTGCCAGCAGGACAGGGGGTGCAACAAACACCGGGGAGCTGTTTTTT	16	.	TRBD1	TRBJ2-2	TRBV7-8
CASSIDRSQPQHF	TGTGCCAGTAGTATAGATCGAAGTCAGCCCCAGCATTTT	13	.	.	TRBJ1-5	TRBV19
CASTLSSGANVLTF	TGTGCCAGCACCCTTAGCTCTGGGGCCAACGTCCTGACTTTC	14	few	.	TRBJ2-6	TRBV28
CASGTVVSNQPQHF	TGTGCCAGTGGGACAGTTGTTTCGAATCAGCCCCAGCATTTT	14	.	TRBD1	TRBJ1-5	TRBV28
CASTAGHSGNTIYF	TGTGCCAGTACCGCAGGACACTCTGGAAACACCATATATTTT	14	.	.	TRBJ1-3	TRBV19
CASSRDWGAQTEQYF	TGCGCCAGCAGCCGTGACTGGGGGGCGCAAACCGAGCAGTACTTC	15	.	.	TRBJ2-7	TRBV4-3
CSVVWDRGFGANVLTF	TGCAGCGTTGTCTGGGACAGGGGTTTCGGGGCCAACGTCCTGACTTTC	16	.	TRBD1	TRBJ2-6	TRBV29-1
CASSQDPGRQGSTEAFF	TGTGCCAGCAGCCAAGATCCTGGCCGACAGGGGAGCACTGAAGCTTTCTTT	17	.	TRBD1	TRBJ1-1	TRBV4-2
CASSLLATKFPSYEQYF	TGTGCCAGCAGCTTGCTAGCGACTAAATTCCCGTCCTACGAGCAGTACTTC	17	.	.	TRBJ2-7	TRBV11-2
CASSQSVGVSYEQYF	TGTGCCAGCAGCCAATCAGTAGGGGTCTCCTACGAGCAGTACTTC	15	once	.	TRBJ2-7	TRBV16
CASSAENTDTEAFF	TGTGCCAGCAGCGCTGAGAATACGGACACTGAAGCTTTCTTT	14	once	.	TRBJ1-1	TRBV9
CASSRPRDNEQFF	TGTGCCAGCAGCCGCCCTAGAGACAATGAGCAGTTCTTC	13	.	.	TRBJ2-1	TRBV5-4
CSGGKGVLDNEQFF	TGCAGCGGTGGGAAGGGGGTTTTGGACAATGAGCAGTTCTTC	14	.	.	TRBJ2-1	TRBV29-1
CASRVGQGVDEQYF	TGTGCCAGCAGGGTGGGACAGGGTGTGGACGAGCAGTACTTC	14	.	TRBD1	TRBJ2-7	TRBV6-6
CASSNTWGADQPQHF	TGTGCCAGTTCTAATACCTGGGGGGCGGATCAGCCCCAGCATTTT	15	.	.	TRBJ1-5	TRBV6-6
CASSEPNGRTNTEAFF	TGTGCCAGCAGTGAACCAAACGGGAGAACGAACACTGAAGCTTTCTTT	16	once	.	TRBJ1-1	TRBV6-1
CASSKGTSGGAKFEQFF	TGTGCCAGCAGCAAAGGGACTAGCGGGGGGGCCAAGTTTGAGCAGTTCTTC	17	.	.	TRBJ2-1	TRBV21-1
CASSVVGHDEQFF	TGTGCCAGCAGCGTTGTAGGTCACGATGAGCAGTTCTTC	13	.	.	TRBJ2-1	TRBV9
CASSLGQGSQPQHF	TGTGCCAGCAGCTTGGGACAGGGGAGTCAGCCCCAGCATTTT	14	once	TRBD1	TRBJ1-5	TRBV7-9
CASGLVPTGVTEAFF	TGTGCTAGTGGTTTGGTTCCAACAGGGGTGACTGAAGCTTTCTTT	15	.	TRBD1	TRBJ1-1	TRBV12-5
CASSQERGPYSPLHF	TGTGCCAGCAGCCAAGAGAGGGGGCCTTATTCACCCCTCCACTTT	15	.	TRBD1	TRBJ1-6	TRBV14
CASSHLGAGFNGYTF	TGCGCCAGCAGCCATTTAGGGGCGGGATTTAATGGCTACACCTTC	15	.	.	TRBJ1-2	TRBV4-3
CASSPGTESSEQYF	TGTGCCAGCTCACCCGGGACAGAGAGTAGCGAGCAGTACTTC	14	.	TRBD1	TRBJ2-7	TRBV18
CASSVRQHQPQHF	TGTGCCAGCAGTGTGCGCCAGCATCAGCCCCAGCATTTT	13	.	.	TRBJ1-5	TRBV6-4
CASSLWGDRAAIYGYTF	TGTGCCAGCAGCTTATGGGGTGACAGGGCGGCTATCTATGGCTACACCTTC	17	.	TRBD1	TRBJ1-2	TRBV5-5
CASSRTRTGAGTDTQYF	TGTGCCAGCAGCCGGACAAGGACAGGGGCGGGAACAGATACGCAGTATTTT	17	once	TRBD1	TRBJ2-3	TRBV7-2
CASSLVWARNEQFF	TGTGCCAGCAGCTTAGTGTGGGCGAGGAATGAGCAGTTCTTC	14	.	.	TRBJ2-1	TRBV7-8
CASMGGLGEKLFF	TGTGCCAGCATGGGGGGCTTGGGTGAAAAACTGTTTTTT	13	.	.	TRBJ1-4	TRBV27
CASRRTDSGQTTAYTGELFF	TGTGCCAGCAGACGGACTGACTCGGGACAGACGACTGCCTACACCGGGGAGCTGTTTTTT	20	.	TRBD1	TRBJ2-2	TRBV13
CASSRSGTANQPQHF	TGTGCCAGCTCACGGTCCGGGACGGCCAATCAGCCCCAGCATTTT	15	.	.	TRBJ1-5	TRBV18
CASSSSPLNYGYTF	TGTGCCAGCAGCTCCTCGCCCCTCAACTATGGCTACACCTTC	14	.	.	TRBJ1-2	TRBV28
CSVDPGQGAGELFF	TGCAGCGTCGACCCGGGACAGGGGGCCGGGGAGCTGTTTTTT	14	once	TRBD1	TRBJ2-2	TRBV29-1
CASSYSRRGEAFF	TGTGCCAGCAGTTACTCGAGGAGGGGTGAAGCTTTCTTT	13	.	.	TRBJ1-1	TRBV6-5
CASSLPGSTDTQYF	TGCGCCAGCAGCTTGCCGGGGAGCACAGATACGCAGTATTTT	14	.	.	TRBJ2-3	TRBV5-1
CASRPDRVGQPQHF	TGCGCCAGCAGACCGGACAGGGTAGGTCAGCCCCAGCATTTT	14	.	TRBD1	TRBJ1-5	TRBV5-1
CASSARDKAAYEQYF	TGTGCCAGCAGCGCTCGGGACAAGGCCGCCTACGAGCAGTACTTC	15	few	.	TRBJ2-7	TRBV21-1
CASSSPGGETQYF	TGTGCCAGCAGCTCCCCCGGGGGGGAGACCCAGTACTTC	13	.	TRBD2	TRBJ2-5	TRBV7-9
CASSLGGQLNQPQHF	TGTGCCAGCAGTTTAGGCGGACAGCTAAATCAGCCCCAGCATTTT	15	.	.	TRBJ1-5	TRBV28
CASRPATVPNHEQYF	TGTGCCAGTAGACCCGCGACGGTTCCCAACCACGAGCAGTACTTC	15	once	.	TRBJ2-7	TRBV19
CASSDESNTGELFF	TGTGCCAGCAGTGATGAGTCGAACACCGGGGAGCTGTTTTTT	14	.	.	TRBJ2-2	TRBV2
CASSLGPVSNQPQHF	TGTGCCAGCAGCTTAGGACCGGTTAGCAATCAGCCCCAGCATTTT	15	.	.	TRBJ1-5	TRBV7-6
CASYWTGPTYNEQFF	TGTGCCAGTTACTGGACAGGGCCGACCTACAATGAGCAGTTCTTC	15	.	TRBD1	TRBJ2-1	TRBV6-1
CSVGLRTNRSNEKLFF	TGCAGCGTGGGGTTGAGGACGAACCGGAGCAATGAAAAACTGTTTTTT	16	once	.	TRBJ1-4	TRBV29-1
CASSTSGGTSYETQYF	TGCGCCAGCAGCACAAGCGGGGGAACGTCGTATGAGACCCAGTACTTC	16	.	TRBD2	TRBJ2-5	TRBV5-1
CASSANTGELFF	TGTGCCAGCAGCGCAAACACCGGGGAGCTGTTTTTT	12	.	.	TRBJ2-2	TRBV9
CASSSTSGGLNWGYEQYF	TGTGCCAGCAGCTCGACTAGCGGGGGGCTAAACTGGGGCTACGAGCAGTACTTC	18	once	TRBD2	TRBJ2-7	TRBV7-2
CASTRQGGTGELFF	TGTGCCAGTACCCGACAGGGAGGAACCGGGGAGCTGTTTTTT	14	.	.	TRBJ2-2	TRBV19